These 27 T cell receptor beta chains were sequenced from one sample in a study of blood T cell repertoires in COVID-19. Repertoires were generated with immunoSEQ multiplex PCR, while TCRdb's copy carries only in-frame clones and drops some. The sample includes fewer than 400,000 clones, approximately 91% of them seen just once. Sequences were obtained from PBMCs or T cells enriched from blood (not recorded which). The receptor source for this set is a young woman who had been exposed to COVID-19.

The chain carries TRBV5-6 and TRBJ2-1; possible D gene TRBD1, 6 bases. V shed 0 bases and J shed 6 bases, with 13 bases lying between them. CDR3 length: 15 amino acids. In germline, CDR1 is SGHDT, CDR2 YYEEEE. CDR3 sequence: CASSLALRGLNEQFF. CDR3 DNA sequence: TGTGCCAGCAGCTTGGCGCTCAGGGGCCTCAATGAGCAGTTCTTC.

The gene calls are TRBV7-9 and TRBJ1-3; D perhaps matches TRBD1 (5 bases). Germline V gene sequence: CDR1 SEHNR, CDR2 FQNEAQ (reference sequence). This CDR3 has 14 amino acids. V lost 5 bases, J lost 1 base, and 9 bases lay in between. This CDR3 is CASSTGWSGNTIYF. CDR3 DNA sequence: TGTGCCAGCAGCACAGGTTGGTCTGGAAACACCATATATTTT.

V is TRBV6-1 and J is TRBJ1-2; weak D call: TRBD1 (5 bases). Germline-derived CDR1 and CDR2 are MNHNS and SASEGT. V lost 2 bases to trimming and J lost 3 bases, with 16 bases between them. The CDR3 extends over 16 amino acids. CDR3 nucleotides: TGTGCCAGCAGTGAACGGTGGGGCACCAGTTACTATGGCTACACCTTC. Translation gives CASSERWGTSYYGYTF.

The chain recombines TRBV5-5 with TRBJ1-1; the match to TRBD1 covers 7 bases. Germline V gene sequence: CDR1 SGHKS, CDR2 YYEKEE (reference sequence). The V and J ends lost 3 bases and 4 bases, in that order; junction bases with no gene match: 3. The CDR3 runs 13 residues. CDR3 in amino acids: CASSYPGGTEAFF. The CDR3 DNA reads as TGTGCCAGCAGCTACCCAGGGGGCACTGAAGCTTTCTTT.

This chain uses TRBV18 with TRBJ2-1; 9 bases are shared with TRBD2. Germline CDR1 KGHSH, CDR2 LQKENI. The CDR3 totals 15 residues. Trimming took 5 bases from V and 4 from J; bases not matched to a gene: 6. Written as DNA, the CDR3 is TGTGCCAGCTCAGGGGCTAGCGGGGATTACAATGAGCAGTTCTTC. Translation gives CASSGASGDYNEQFF. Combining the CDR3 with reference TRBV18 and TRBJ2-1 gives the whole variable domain NAGVMQNPRHLVRRRGQEARLRCSPMKGHSHVYWYRQLPEEGLKFMVYLQKENIIDESGMPKERFSAEFPKEGPSILRIQQVVRGDSAAYFCASSGASGDYNEQFFGPGTRLTVL.

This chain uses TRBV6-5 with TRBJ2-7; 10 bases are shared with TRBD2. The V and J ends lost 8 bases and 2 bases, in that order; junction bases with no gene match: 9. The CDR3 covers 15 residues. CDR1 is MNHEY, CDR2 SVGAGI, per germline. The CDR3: CASVGLAGATYEQYF. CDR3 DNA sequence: TGTGCCAGCGTTGGCCTAGCGGGGGCCACCTACGAGCAGTACTTC.

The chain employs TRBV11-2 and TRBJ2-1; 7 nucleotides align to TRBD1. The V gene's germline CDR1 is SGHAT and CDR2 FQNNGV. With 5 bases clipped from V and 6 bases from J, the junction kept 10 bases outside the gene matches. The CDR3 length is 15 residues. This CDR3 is CASSRGQLLVNEQFF. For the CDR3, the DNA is TGTGCCAGCAGCCGGGGACAGTTACTCGTCAATGAGCAGTTCTTC. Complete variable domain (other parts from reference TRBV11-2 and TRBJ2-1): EAGVAQSPRYKIIEKRQSVAFWCNPISGHATLYWYQQILGQGPKLLIQFQNNGVVDDSQLPKDRFSAERLKGVDSTLKIQPAKLEDSAVYLCASSRGQLLVNEQFFGPGTRLTVL.

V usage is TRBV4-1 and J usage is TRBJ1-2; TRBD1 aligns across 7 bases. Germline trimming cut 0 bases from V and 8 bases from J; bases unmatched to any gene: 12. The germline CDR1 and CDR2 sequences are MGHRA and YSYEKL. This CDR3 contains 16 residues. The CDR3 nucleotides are TGCGCCAGCAGCCAAGATGGGAACGGCCAGGGGGAGGGCTACACCTTC. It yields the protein CASSQDGNGQGEGYTF.

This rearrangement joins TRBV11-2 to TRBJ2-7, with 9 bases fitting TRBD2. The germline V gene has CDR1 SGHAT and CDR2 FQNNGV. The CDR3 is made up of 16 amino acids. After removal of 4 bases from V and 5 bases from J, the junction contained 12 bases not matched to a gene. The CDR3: CASSSVATSGSDEQYF. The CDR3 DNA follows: TGTGCCAGCAGCTCGGTAGCCACTAGCGGGTCGGACGAGCAGTACTTC. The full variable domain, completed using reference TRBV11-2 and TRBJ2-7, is EAGVAQSPRYKIIEKRQSVAFWCNPISGHATLYWYQQILGQGPKLLIQFQNNGVVDDSQLPKDRFSAERLKGVDSTLKIQPAKLEDSAVYLCASSSVATSGSDEQYFGPGTRLTVT.

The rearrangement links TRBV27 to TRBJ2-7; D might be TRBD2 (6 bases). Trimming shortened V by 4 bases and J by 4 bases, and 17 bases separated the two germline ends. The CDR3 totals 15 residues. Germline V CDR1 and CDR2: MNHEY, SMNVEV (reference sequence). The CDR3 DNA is TGTGCCAGCAGTTCCTCGGGACTTCTTCTTTACGAGCAGTACTTC. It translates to CASSSSGLLLYEQYF.

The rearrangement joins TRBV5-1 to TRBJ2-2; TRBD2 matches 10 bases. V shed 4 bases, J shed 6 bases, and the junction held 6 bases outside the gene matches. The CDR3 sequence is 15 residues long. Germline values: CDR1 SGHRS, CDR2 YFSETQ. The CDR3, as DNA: TGCGCCAGCAGCGACGAGCGGGGGGGCGCCGGGGAGCTGTTTTTT. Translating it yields CASSDERGGAGELFF.

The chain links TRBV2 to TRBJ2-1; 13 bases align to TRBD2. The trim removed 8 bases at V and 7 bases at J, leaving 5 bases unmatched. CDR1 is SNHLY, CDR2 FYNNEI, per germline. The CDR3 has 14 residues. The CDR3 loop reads CASRTSGGWNEQFF. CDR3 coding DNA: TGTGCCAGCCGGACTAGCGGGGGTTGGAATGAGCAGTTCTTC. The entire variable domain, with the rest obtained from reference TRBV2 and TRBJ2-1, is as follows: EPEVTQTPSHQVTQMGQEVILRCVPISNHLYFYWYRQILGQKVEFLVSFYNNEISEKSEIFDDQFSVERPDGSNFTLKIRSTKLEDSAMYFCASRTSGGWNEQFFGPGTRLTVL.

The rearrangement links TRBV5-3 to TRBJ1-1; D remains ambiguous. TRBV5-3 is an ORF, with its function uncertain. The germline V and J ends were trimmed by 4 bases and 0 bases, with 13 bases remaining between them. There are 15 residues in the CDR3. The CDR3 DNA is TGTGCCAGAAGCGGGCACAGTAAAATGAACACTGAAGCTTTCTTT. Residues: CARSGHSKMNTEAFF.

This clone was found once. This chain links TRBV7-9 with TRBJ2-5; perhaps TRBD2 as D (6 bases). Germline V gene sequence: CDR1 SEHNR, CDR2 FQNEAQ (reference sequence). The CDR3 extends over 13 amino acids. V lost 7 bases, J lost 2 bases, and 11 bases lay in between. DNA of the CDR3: TGTGCCAGCACCGGAGGGAGGCAAGAGACCCAGTACTTC. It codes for CASTGGRQETQYF.

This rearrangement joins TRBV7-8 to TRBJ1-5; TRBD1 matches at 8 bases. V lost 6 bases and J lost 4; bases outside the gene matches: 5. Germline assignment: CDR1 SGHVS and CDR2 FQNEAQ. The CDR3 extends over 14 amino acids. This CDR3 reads CASSYTGGNQPQHF. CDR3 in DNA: TGTGCCAGCAGTTATACAGGGGGGAATCAGCCCCAGCATTTT.

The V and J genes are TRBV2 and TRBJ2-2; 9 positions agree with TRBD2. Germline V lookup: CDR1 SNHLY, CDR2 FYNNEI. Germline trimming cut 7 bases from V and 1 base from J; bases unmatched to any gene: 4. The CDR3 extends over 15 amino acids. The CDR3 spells CASTPTSGNTGELFF. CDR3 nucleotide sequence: TGTGCCAGCACTCCGACTAGCGGGAACACCGGGGAGCTGTTTTTT.

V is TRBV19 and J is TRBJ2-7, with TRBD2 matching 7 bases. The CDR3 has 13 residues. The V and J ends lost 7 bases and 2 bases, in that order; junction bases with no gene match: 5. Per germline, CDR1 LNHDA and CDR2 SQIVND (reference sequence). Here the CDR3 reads CASKPGTTYEQYF. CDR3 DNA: TGTGCCAGTAAACCCGGGACTACCTACGAGCAGTACTTC. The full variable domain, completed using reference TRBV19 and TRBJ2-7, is DGGITQSPKYLFRKEGQNVTLSCEQNLNHDAMYWYRQDPGQGLRLIYYSQIVNDFQKGDIAEGYSVSREKKESFPLTVTSAQKNPTAFYLCASKPGTTYEQYFGPGTRLTVT.

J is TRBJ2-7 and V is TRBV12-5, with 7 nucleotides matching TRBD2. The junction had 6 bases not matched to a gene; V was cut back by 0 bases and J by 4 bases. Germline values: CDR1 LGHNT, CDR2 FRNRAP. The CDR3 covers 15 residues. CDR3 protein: CASGLVRGLRYEQYF. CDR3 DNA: TGTGCTAGTGGTTTGGTACGGGGACTAAGATACGAGCAGTACTTC. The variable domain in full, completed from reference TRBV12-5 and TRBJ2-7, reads DARVTQTPRHKVTEMGQEVTMRCQPILGHNTVFWYRQTMMQGLELLAYFRNRAPLDDSGMPKDRFSAEMPDATLATLKIQPSEPRDSAVYFCASGLVRGLRYEQYFGPGTRLTVT.

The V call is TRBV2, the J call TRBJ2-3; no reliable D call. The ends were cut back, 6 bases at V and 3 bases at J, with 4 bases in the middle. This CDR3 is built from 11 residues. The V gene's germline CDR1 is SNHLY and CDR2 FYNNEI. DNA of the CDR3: TGTGCCAGCAGCAGGACAGATACGCAGTATTTT. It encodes CASSRTDTQYF.

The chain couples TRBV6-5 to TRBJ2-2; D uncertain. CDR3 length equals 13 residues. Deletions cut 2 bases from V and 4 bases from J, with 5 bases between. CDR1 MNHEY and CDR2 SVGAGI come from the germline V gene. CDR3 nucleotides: TGTGCCAGCAGTTACCGGAGCACCGGGGAGCTGTTTTTT. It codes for CASSYRSTGELFF.

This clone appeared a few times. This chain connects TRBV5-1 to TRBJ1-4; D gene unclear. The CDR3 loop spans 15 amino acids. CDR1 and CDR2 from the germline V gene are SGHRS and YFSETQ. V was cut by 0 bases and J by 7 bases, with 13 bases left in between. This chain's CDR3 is CASSLASGVGEKLFF. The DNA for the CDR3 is TGCGCCAGCAGCTTGGCCTCGGGAGTCGGTGAAAAACTGTTTTTT. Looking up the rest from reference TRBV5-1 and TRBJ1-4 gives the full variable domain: KAGVTQTPRYLIKTRGQQVTLSCSPISGHRSVSWYQQTPGQGLQFLFEYFSETQRNKGNFPGRFSGRQFSNSRSEMNVSTLELGDSALYLCASSLASGVGEKLFFGSGTQLSVL.

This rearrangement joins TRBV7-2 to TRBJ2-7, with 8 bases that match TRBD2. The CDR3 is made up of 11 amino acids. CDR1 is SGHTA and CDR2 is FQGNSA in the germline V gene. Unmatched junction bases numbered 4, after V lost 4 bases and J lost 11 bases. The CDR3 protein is CASSSGLVEYF. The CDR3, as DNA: TGTGCCAGCAGCTCGGGACTAGTTGAGTACTTC.

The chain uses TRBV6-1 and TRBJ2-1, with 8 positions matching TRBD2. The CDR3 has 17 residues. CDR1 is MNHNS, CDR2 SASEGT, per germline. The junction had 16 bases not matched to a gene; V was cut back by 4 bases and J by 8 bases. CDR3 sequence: CASSGPGDRGGYYEQFF. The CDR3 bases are TGTGCCAGCAGTGGGCCCGGGGACCGGGGGGGATACTATGAGCAGTTCTTC.

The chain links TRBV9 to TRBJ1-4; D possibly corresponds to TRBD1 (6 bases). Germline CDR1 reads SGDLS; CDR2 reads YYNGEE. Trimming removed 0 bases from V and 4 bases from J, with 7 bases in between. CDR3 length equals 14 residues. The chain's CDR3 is CASSVAGDNEKLFF. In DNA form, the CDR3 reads TGTGCCAGCAGCGTAGCAGGGGATAATGAAAAACTGTTTTTT.

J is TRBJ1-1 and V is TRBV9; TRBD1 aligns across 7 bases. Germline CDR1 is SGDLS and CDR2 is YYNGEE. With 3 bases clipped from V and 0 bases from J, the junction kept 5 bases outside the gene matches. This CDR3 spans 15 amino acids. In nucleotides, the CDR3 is TGTGCCAGCAGCGGAGGGGACAGCCTGAACACTGAAGCTTTCTTT. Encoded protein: CASSGGDSLNTEAFF.

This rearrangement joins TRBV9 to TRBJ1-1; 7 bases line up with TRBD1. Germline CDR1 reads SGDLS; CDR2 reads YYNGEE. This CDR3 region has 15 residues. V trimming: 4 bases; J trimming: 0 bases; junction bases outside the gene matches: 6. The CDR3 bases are TGTGCCAGCAGCACCCAGACAGGGATGAACACTGAAGCTTTCTTT. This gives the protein CASSTQTGMNTEAFF.

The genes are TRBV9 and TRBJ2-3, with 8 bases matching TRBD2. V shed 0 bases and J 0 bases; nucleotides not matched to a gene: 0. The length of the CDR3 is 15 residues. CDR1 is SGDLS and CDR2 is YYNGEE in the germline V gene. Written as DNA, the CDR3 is TGTGCCAGCAGCGTAGTAGCGGGGAGCACAGATACGCAGTATTTT. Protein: CASSVVAGSTDTQYF.